Listed below are T cell receptor beta chains from one sample, sequenced in a study of T cells after yellow fever vaccination. TCRdb processed the 5' RACE reads anew with MiXCR; each CDR3 protein has one entry. The sample includes 150,000 to 200,000 distinct CDR3 sequences, 8% to 13% of them seen just once. The source material was CD8+ T cells sorted from PBMCs, sampled 15 days after the yellow fever booster vaccination. All receptors derive from a man between 18 and 35 years old who received the YFV17D yellow fever vaccine. CDR3s include the opening cysteine and the closing phenylalanine or tryptophan. Each record gives: J gene, D gene, V gene, clone size, CDR3 protein, CDR3 DNA. The D gene is left open where the match is weak. The listing skips clone size in some rows; elsewhere it reads once, few, many or a size class.

>TRBJ2-1|.|TRBV9|.
CASSAPGTIYNEQFF
TGTGCCAGCAGCGCCCCCGGGACGATATACAATGAGCAGTTCTTC
>TRBJ2-3|.|TRBV7-6|.
CASSQGPSVGDTQYF
TGTGCCAGCAGCCAGGGGCCCAGCGTGGGAGATACGCAGTATTTT
>TRBJ2-5|TRBD1|TRBV12-3/TRBV12-4|.
CASSPRQGGWETQYF
TGTGCCAGCAGTCCGAGACAGGGGGGGTGGGAGACCCAGTACTTC
>TRBJ2-3|TRBD1|TRBV12-3/TRBV12-4|.
CASSPTGTGDTQYF
TGTGCCAGCAGTCCGACTGGGACAGGGGATACGCAGTATTTT
>TRBJ2-2|.|TRBV24-1|.
CAAAPLGGGPNTGELFF
TGTGCCGCCGCCCCCCTGGGCGGGGGCCCGAACACCGGGGAGCTGTTTTTT
>TRBJ2-1|.|TRBV5-4|few
CASSKIRAEQFF
TGTGCCAGCAGCAAGATAAGGGCGGAGCAGTTCTTC
>TRBJ2-1|.|TRBV11-3|.
CASSSAGYYHNEQFF
TGTGCCAGCAGCTCGGCAGGGTATTATCACAATGAGCAGTTCTTC
>TRBJ2-3|.|TRBV20-1|.
CSARVSLTDTQYF
TGCAGTGCTAGAGTTTCTCTCACAGATACGCAGTATTTT
>TRBJ2-3|TRBD1|TRBV7-8|few
CASSFRTGRTHTDTQYF
TGTGCCAGCAGCTTCAGGACAGGCCGGACTCACACAGATACGCAGTATTTT
>TRBJ2-2|.|TRBV4-2|few
CASSLEEGGTGTGELFF
TGTGCCAGCAGCCTTGAGGAGGGGGGTACGGGCACCGGGGAGCTGTTTTTT
>TRBJ1-6|.|TRBV28|many
CASSFRYNSPLHF
TGTGCCAGCAGTTTTCGGTATAATTCACCCCTCCACTTT
>TRBJ1-1|.|TRBV4-3|.
CASSQDLRMNTEAFF
TGCGCCAGCAGCCAAGACTTACGGATGAACACTGAAGCTTTCTTT
>TRBJ2-6|.|TRBV7-9|.
CASSLYRRGLLLSGANVLTF
TGTGCCAGCAGCTTATATCGAAGGGGTCTCCTTTTATCTGGGGCCAACGTCCTGACTTTC
>TRBJ1-1|.|TRBV7-9|.
CASRPRGKDTEAFF
TGTGCCAGCAGGCCCAGGGGTAAAGACACTGAAGCTTTCTTT
>TRBJ1-1|TRBD1|TRBV5-5|.
CASSLDRTGALFDTEAFF
TGTGCCAGCAGCTTGGACAGGACAGGGGCCCTGTTCGACACTGAAGCTTTCTTT
>TRBJ1-1|.|TRBV4-1|.
CASSPGSGARPTEAFF
TGCGCCAGCAGCCCGGGATCAGGGGCGCGACCCACTGAAGCTTTCTTT
>TRBJ2-5|TRBD2|TRBV4-1|.
CASSQDKAGGPRETQYF
TGCGCCAGCAGCCAAGATAAGGCGGGGGGGCCACGAGAGACCCAGTACTTC
>TRBJ2-7|TRBD1|TRBV12-3/TRBV12-4|few
CASSSGTGGYYEQYF
TGTGCCAGCAGCTCCGGGACAGGGGGCTATTACGAGCAGTACTTC
>TRBJ2-2|.|TRBV4-3|few
CASSQVVWATGELFF
TGCGCCAGCAGCCAGGTCGTTTGGGCCACCGGGGAGCTGTTTTTT
>TRBJ2-3|.|TRBV4-1|few
CASSQQGFVDTQYF
TGCGCCAGCAGCCAACAGGGATTTGTCGATACGCAGTATTTT
>TRBJ1-5|TRBD1|TRBV6-2/TRBV6-3|few
CASNPGQGHQPQHF
TGTGCCAGCAATCCCGGACAGGGGCATCAGCCCCAGCATTTT
>TRBJ2-7|.|TRBV7-9|.
CASSLGQYYEQYF
TGTGCCAGCAGCTTAGGACAGTACTACGAGCAGTACTTC
>TRBJ1-1|.|TRBV12-3/TRBV12-4|.
CASSLGTVLNTEAFF
TGTGCCAGCAGTTTAGGGACAGTCCTGAACACTGAAGCTTTCTTT
>TRBJ1-1|.|TRBV6-2/TRBV6-3|.
CASLAEWDTEAFF
TGTGCCAGCCTTGCTGAGTGGGACACTGAAGCTTTCTTT
>TRBJ1-2|.|TRBV29-1|.
CSVESWMGPDSYGYTF
TGCAGCGTTGAATCGTGGATGGGACCCGACTCCTATGGCTACACCTTC
>TRBJ2-3|TRBD2|TRBV4-1|few
CASSQESGGVDTQYF
TGCGCCAGCAGCCAAGAGAGCGGGGGGGTAGATACGCAGTATTTT
>TRBJ2-6|TRBD1|TRBV20-1|.
CSARADRGRIGANVLTF
TGCAGTGCTAGAGCCGACAGGGGGCGCATCGGGGCCAACGTCCTGACTTTC
>TRBJ2-1|TRBD2|TRBV6-2/TRBV6-3|.
CASSYMGLAGGNEQFF
TGTGCCAGCAGCTACATGGGACTAGCGGGGGGCAATGAGCAGTTCTTC
>TRBJ1-1|.|TRBV28|few
CASSLTELNTEAFF
TGTGCCAGCAGTTTGACAGAGCTGAACACTGAAGCTTTCTTT
>TRBJ2-2|.|TRBV24-1|few
CATAPGTVGTGELFF
TGTGCCACCGCCCCCGGGACGGTGGGAACCGGGGAGCTGTTTTTT
>TRBJ2-2|TRBD1|TRBV6-6|.
CASSNRDRVRTGELFF
TGTGCCAGCAGCAACCGGGACAGGGTGCGAACCGGGGAGCTGTTTTTT
>TRBJ2-1|.|TRBV5-1|few
CASSGGVSSYNEQFF
TGCGCCAGCAGCGGAGGGGTAAGCTCCTACAATGAGCAGTTCTTC
>TRBJ2-7|TRBD2|TRBV4-3|many
CASSQGAGGPIYEQYF
TGCGCCAGCAGCCAAGGGGCGGGGGGGCCGATCTACGAGCAGTACTTC
>TRBJ1-2|TRBD1|TRBV7-2|many
CASSFGTGFGYTF
TGTGCCAGCAGCTTCGGGACAGGGTTTGGCTACACCTTC
>TRBJ2-1|TRBD1|TRBV5-6|few
CASSQPGQGYNEQFF
TGTGCCAGCAGCCAGCCGGGACAGGGCTACAATGAGCAGTTCTTC
>TRBJ1-2|TRBD1|TRBV7-9|few
CASSWDRVEVYYGYTF
TGTGCCAGCAGCTGGGACAGGGTTGAAGTCTACTATGGCTACACCTTC
>TRBJ2-7|TRBD1|TRBV5-5|.
CASSLAGTGGYEQYF
TGTGCCAGCAGCCTCGCCGGGACAGGGGGCTACGAGCAGTACTTC
>TRBJ2-4|.|TRBV7-6|few
CASSLGARGGGLTKNIQYF
TGTGCCAGCAGCTTAGGCGCCAGGGGGGGAGGTTTAACCAAAAACATTCAGTACTTC
>TRBJ2-3|.|TRBV6-2/TRBV6-3|many
CASSSGLRGPQYF
TGTGCCAGCAGTTCCGGACTCCGGGGGCCGCAGTATTTT
>TRBJ2-6|.|TRBV6-5|few
CASCVSGANVLTF
TGTGCCAGCTGTGTGTCTGGGGCCAACGTCCTGACTTTC
>TRBJ2-2|.|TRBV2|.
CASSTQKDRRYTGELFF
TGTGCCAGCAGTACCCAAAAAGACAGGCGCTACACCGGGGAGCTGTTTTTT
>TRBJ1-1|.|TRBV7-6|few
CASSPNPVTEAFF
TGTGCCAGCAGCCCCAACCCCGTCACTGAAGCTTTCTTT
>TRBJ2-7|TRBD1|TRBV4-1|.
CASSLQISGQRAYEQYF
TGCGCCAGCAGCCTCCAAATTTCGGGACAGAGGGCCTACGAGCAGTACTTC
>TRBJ1-1|.|TRBV7-9|few
CASTYGGSTEAFF
TGTGCCAGCACCTATGGGGGAAGCACTGAAGCTTTCTTT
>TRBJ2-7|.|TRBV4-1|.
CASSQEHRAYEQYF
TGCGCCAGCAGCCAAGAACACAGAGCCTACGAGCAGTACTTC
>TRBJ2-1|TRBD2|TRBV12-3/TRBV12-4|.
CASSISTSNNEQFF
TGTGCCAGCAGCATCTCGACTAGCAACAATGAGCAGTTCTTC
>TRBJ2-1|.|TRBV12-3/TRBV12-4|many
CASLTSTHNEQFF
TGTGCCAGCCTAACTAGCACCCACAATGAGCAGTTCTTC
>TRBJ2-1|TRBD2|TRBV5-1|many
CASSPNPGGPGVEQFF
TGCGCCAGCAGCCCAAACCCGGGGGGGCCTGGGGTTGAGCAGTTCTTC
>TRBJ2-1|.|TRBV29-1|.
CSVEASYNEQFF
TGCAGCGTTGAAGCCTCCTACAATGAGCAGTTCTTC
>TRBJ2-7|TRBD1|TRBV11-2|.
CASSWDREDEQYF
TGTGCCAGCAGCTGGGACAGGGAAGACGAGCAGTACTTC
>TRBJ2-5|.|TRBV27|few
CASSPLGVQTQYF
TGTGCCAGCAGCCCACTGGGGGTGCAGACCCAGTACTTC
>TRBJ1-2|.|TRBV2|.
CASRGSLNYGYTF
TGTGCCAGCAGAGGGAGCCTTAACTATGGCTACACCTTC
>TRBJ2-3|TRBD1|TRBV7-6|many
CASSLGTGGWGTDTQYF
TGTGCCAGCAGCTTAGGTACAGGGGGATGGGGCACAGATACGCAGTATTTT
>TRBJ2-1|.|TRBV5-6|.
CASSYSYEQFF
TGTGCCAGCAGCTACTCGTATGAGCAGTTCTTC
>TRBJ1-2|TRBD1|TRBV9|.
CASSVTGTGVSYGYTF
TGTGCCAGCAGCGTTACGGGGACAGGGGTTTCCTATGGCTACACCTTC
>TRBJ2-1|TRBD1|TRBV12-3/TRBV12-4|few
CASTPGQVRGEQFF
TGTGCCAGCACTCCGGGACAGGTCCGGGGTGAGCAGTTCTTC
>TRBJ2-1|TRBD1|TRBV6-1|few
CASCWDRGPYNEQFF
TGTGCCAGCTGCTGGGACAGGGGTCCCTACAATGAGCAGTTCTTC